The clone carrying this T cell receptor beta chain was counted between two and nine times. Its antigen remains unidentified. The CDR3 has 13 residues. Between the trimmed V and J ends, which lost 3 bases and 8 bases, there was a span of 13 bases. CDR1 and CDR2 (germline): SGDLS, YYNGEE. This sample was taken from a study of regulatory T cells in long-lasting Graves disease. Study observations and caveats: The study found persistent patients shared more public clonotypes (over 2,500) than new patients (approximately 870).

In building TCR beta libraries, iRepertoire HTBI primers were used together with Arm-PCR of CDR3 regions. TCRdb independently ran MiXCR on the multiplex PCR reads; one entry per CDR3 protein. The sample has about 540,000 distinct CDR3 sequences, about 13% seen once. The time point is: newly diagnosed GD, antithyroid drugs for less than 3 months. From PBMCs, RNA was extracted and then used to make the TCR library. These same data were also listed under a study on T cells in Graves' hyperthyroidism and ophthalmopathy.

The sequencing used peripheral blood mononuclear cells (PBMCs), collected at new diagnosis, from a patient treated with antithyroid drugs. The receptor comes from a man aged 25-45 years with Graves disease. The chain recombines TRBV9 with TRBJ2-3; D gene unclear. In nucleotides, the CDR3 is TGTGCCAGCAGCGCAAGAAGACAATTTACGCAGTATTTT. Its translation: CASSARRQFTQYF.